The 22 T cell receptor beta chains reported below all come from one sample, sequenced in a study of blood T cell repertoires in COVID-19. Assay: immunoSEQ multiplex PCR; the TCRdb copy retains only in-frame clones and omits some. The sample carries under 300,000 clones, around nine tenths recorded once. Material for sequencing was PBMCs or T cells enriched from blood (not recorded which). The receptors stem from a woman in her sixties or seventies who had recovered from COVID-19.

The chain employs TRBV5-1 and TRBJ2-7; 12 nucleotides align to TRBD1. This CDR3 comprises 14 residues. CDR1 and CDR2 (germline): SGHRS, YFSETQ. V lost 4 bases to trimming and J lost 6 bases; unmatched junction nucleotides: 5. This CDR3 reads CASSNGTGGLEQYF. In nucleotides, the CDR3 is TGCGCCAGCAGCAACGGGACAGGGGGCCTCGAGCAGTACTTC.

The chain links TRBV6-5 to TRBJ2-2, with 7 bases identical to TRBD2. With 7 bases clipped from V and 4 bases from J, the junction kept 9 bases outside the gene matches. Germline V CDR1 and CDR2: MNHEY, SVGAGI. CDR3 length equals 15 residues. DNA for the CDR3: TGTGCCAGCAACAAGAGGGAGGGCCTCACCGGGGAGCTGTTTTTT. It specifies CASNKREGLTGELFF.

V and J are TRBV4-1 and TRBJ2-1; D unclear. The CDR3 length is 13 residues. Trimming pared 0 bases from V and 9 bases from J, leaving 9 bases between. The germline CDR1 and CDR2 sequences are MGHRA and YSYEKL. CDR3 amino acids: CASSQDLFGEQFF. Here the CDR3 DNA reads TGCGCCAGCAGCCAAGATTTATTCGGTGAGCAGTTCTTC.

This chain uses TRBV10-3 with TRBJ1-1; weak D call: TRBD1 (5 bases). The V end was cut by 11 bases, the J end by 1 base, with 14 bases between. CDR3 length: 13 amino acids. The germline CDR1 and CDR2 sequences are ENHRY and SYGVKD. CDR3 residues: CAVLAGTNTEAFF. In DNA form, the CDR3 reads TGTGCCGTACTCGCGGGGACGAACACTGAAGCTTTCTTT.

The chain has TRBV5-1 and TRBJ1-4, with 10 bases identical to TRBD1. This CDR3 contains 15 residues. Germline V CDR1 and CDR2: SGHRS, YFSETQ. The V and J ends lost 3 bases and 6 bases, in that order; junction bases with no gene match: 5. CDR3 loop: CASSSLGTGDEKLFF. CDR3 coding DNA: TGCGCCAGCAGCTCCCTCGGGACAGGGGATGAAAAACTGTTTTTT.

This chain links TRBV5-1 with TRBJ2-3; 9 bases align to TRBD2. V was pared by 0 bases and J by 7 bases, with 3 bases of the junction left unmatched. In germline, CDR1 is SGHRS, CDR2 YFSETQ. The CDR3 consists of 14 residues. The chain's CDR3 is CASSLGTSVNTQYF. In DNA, the CDR3 is TGCGCCAGCAGCTTGGGGACTAGCGTTAATACGCAGTATTTT.

On this clone itself: Other DNA sequences in the same sample also yield this CDR3. The chain uses TRBV5-1 and TRBJ2-3; 7 positions agree with TRBD2. Germline CDR1 reads SGHRS; CDR2 reads YFSETQ. The junction had 3 bases not matched to a gene; V was cut back by 0 bases and J by 2 bases. CDR3 size: 15 residues. The CDR3: CASSLAGGYTDTQYF. The DNA for the CDR3 is TGCGCCAGCAGCTTGGCGGGGGGTTACACAGATACGCAGTATTTT.

A few counts support this clone. The rearrangement links TRBV18 to TRBJ1-4; unclear D gene. V shed 1 base and J shed 8 bases, with 11 bases lying between them. Germline V gene lookup returns CDR1 KGHSH and CDR2 LQKENI. This CDR3 is 14 amino acids long. In DNA, the CDR3 is TGTGCCAGCTCACCACGACGGGATGGCGAAAAACTGTTTTTT. This encodes CASSPRRDGEKLFF.

The chain carries TRBV7-3 and TRBJ2-2, with 8 positions matching TRBD2. In germline, CDR1 is SGHTA, CDR2 FQGTGA. V shed 7 bases and J 7 bases; nucleotides not matched to a gene: 8. The CDR3 sequence is 14 residues long. In nucleotides, the CDR3 is TGTGCCAGCACCTCCGAGCGGGAGAACGGGGAGCTGTTTTTT. Protein sequence: CASTSERENGELFF.

This sequence joins TRBV18 and TRBJ1-1, with unresolved D. V shed 4 bases and J shed 0 bases, with 12 bases lying between them. In germline, CDR1 is KGHSH, CDR2 LQKENI. The CDR3 has 15 residues. The CDR3 nucleotides are TGTGCCAGCTCACGGCAGGCTCCAATGAACACTGAAGCTTTCTTT. Translation: CASSRQAPMNTEAFF.

The sample holds one count of this clone. The chain is built from TRBV5-1 and TRBJ2-1; 11 bases map to TRBD2. With 3 bases clipped from V and 7 bases from J, the junction kept 9 bases outside the gene matches. The CDR3 covers 16 residues. Germline assignment: CDR1 SGHRS and CDR2 YFSETQ. The CDR3 protein is CASSSQPSGGLNEQFF. The CDR3, as DNA: TGCGCCAGCAGCTCGCAACCTAGCGGGGGGTTGAATGAGCAGTTCTTC.

V usage is TRBV11-1 and J usage is TRBJ2-1, with 7 bases lining up with TRBD2. The V segment lost 1 base and the J segment 6 bases; nucleotides outside the gene matches: 6. Germline CDR1 is SGHAT and CDR2 is FQDESV (reference sequence). The CDR3 spans 15 residues. As DNA, the CDR3 is TGTGCCAGCAGCTTAGAGGGACTACCCCTCAATGAGCAGTTCTTC. Translated: CASSLEGLPLNEQFF.

The rearrangement uses TRBV7-9 and TRBJ1-6; D is possibly TRBD1 (6 bases). This CDR3 spans 16 amino acids. Germline values: CDR1 SEHNR, CDR2 FQNEAQ (reference sequence). V was trimmed by 5 bases and J by 5 bases, leaving 16 bases between them. The CDR3 here is CASSRPGVSDNSPLHF. The DNA of the CDR3 is TGTGCCAGCAGCCGTCCAGGGGTTTCTGATAATTCACCCCTCCACTTT.

The chain is built from TRBV10-1 and TRBJ2-7, with TRBD2 identical over 11 bases. Per germline, CDR1 WNHNN and CDR2 SYGVQD (reference sequence). After removal of 2 bases from V and 7 bases from J, the junction contained 7 bases not matched to a gene. This CDR3 contains 15 residues. This chain's CDR3 is CASSEVAGGVYEQYF. CDR3 nucleotides: TGCGCCAGCAGTGAGGTAGCGGGGGGGGTATATGAGCAGTACTTC.

The J gene is TRBJ1-2, the V gene TRBV28; maybe TRBD1 (5 bases). Germline V lookup: CDR1 MDHEN, CDR2 SYDVKM. There are 16 residues in the CDR3. V shed 6 bases and J shed 0 bases, with 17 bases lying between them. The CDR3 reads CASSSYRQGTNYGYTF. CDR3 DNA sequence: TGTGCCAGCAGCTCCTACCGCCAGGGCACTAACTATGGCTACACCTTC.

On this clone itself: The same CDR3 arises from other DNA sequences in this sample as well. The rearrangement joins TRBV3-1 (or the pseudogene TRBV3-2) to TRBJ1-6, with a tentative D call TRBD1 (5 bases). The CDR3 is 15 residues long. Deletions cut 1 base from V and 6 bases from J, with 10 bases between. The germline CDR1 and CDR2 sequences are LGHDT and YNNKEL (reference sequence). The CDR3 spells CASSQVWDSNSPLHF. For the CDR3, the DNA is TGTGCCAGCAGCCAAGTCTGGGACTCTAATTCACCCCTCCACTTT.

The gene calls are TRBV2 and TRBJ1-2; no firm D call. This CDR3 contains 11 residues. Trimming stripped 5 bases from V and 4 bases from J, with 5 bases between. Germline CDR1 and CDR2: SNHLY and FYNNEI. CDR3 DNA sequence: TGTGCCAGCAGTCCAGTCTATGGCTACACCTTC. The encoded protein is CASSPVYGYTF.

This chain joins TRBV5-4 and TRBJ2-7; 8 nucleotides align to TRBD2. CDR1 is SGHNT and CDR2 is YYREEE in the germline V gene (reference sequence). The CDR3 has 15 amino acids. J gave up 4 bases and V 4 bases, and 10 bases lay outside the gene matches. CDR3 in DNA: TGTGCCAGCAGCCCCGGGGCGGGAGGAGGGTACGAGCAGTACTTC. Translated, it gives CASSPGAGGGYEQYF.

The chain has TRBV7-9 and TRBJ2-2; tentative D call: TRBD2 (6 bases). This CDR3 contains 16 residues. From germline, CDR1 is SEHNR and CDR2 FQNEAQ (reference sequence). V shed 8 bases and J shed 1 base, with 17 bases lying between them. The CDR3 reads CASASNREKNTGELFF. The CDR3 DNA follows: TGTGCCAGCGCATCCAACCGGGAGAAGAACACCGGGGAGCTGTTTTTT. The variable domain in full, completed from reference TRBV7-9 and TRBJ2-2, reads DTGVSQNPRHKITKRGQNVTFRCDPISEHNRLYWYRQTLGQGPEFLTYFQNEAQLEKSRLLSDRFSAERPKGSFSTLEIQRTEQGDSAMYLCASASNREKNTGELFFGEGSRLTVL.

V is TRBV19 and J is TRBJ1-4; 7 bases agree with TRBD1. The CDR3 has 14 amino acids. The germline gives CDR1 LNHDA, CDR2 SQIVND (reference sequence). V lost 7 bases to trimming and J lost 8 bases; unmatched junction nucleotides: 10. The DNA for the CDR3 is TGTGCCAGTACCTTCAAGGGGGCTCGCGAAAAACTGTTTTTT. It codes for CASTFKGAREKLFF.

The CDR3 coding sequence is TGTGCCAGCAGTTACGCGGGAGGGGGCACCGGGGAGCTGTTTTTT. Amino acid sequence: CASSYAGGGTGELFF. This chain uses TRBV6-6 with TRBJ2-2, with 9 bases that match TRBD2. The junction had 2 bases not matched to a gene; V was cut back by 2 bases and J by 4 bases. Germline V gives CDR1 MNHNY, CDR2 SVGAGI (reference sequence). The CDR3 length is 15 residues.

This chain links TRBV2 with TRBJ1-2, with D perhaps TRBD1 (6 bases). Germline values: CDR1 SNHLY, CDR2 FYNNEI. V lost 2 bases and J 3 bases, leaving 10 bases between the germline ends. The CDR3 length is 14 residues. CDR3 in DNA: TGTGCCAGCAGTGAAACGGCAGGGGACTATGGCTACACCTTC. Translating it yields CASSETAGDYGYTF.